These 23 T cell receptor beta chains came from one sample sequenced in a study of T cells in Graves' hyperthyroidism and ophthalmopathy. The investigators amplified TCR beta CDR3 regions from RNA transcripts. First-round RT-PCR with HTBI primers amplified the TCR CDR3 region. TCRdb fed the multiplex PCR reads into MiXCR, producing one record per CDR3 protein. There are more than 300,000 distinct CDR3 sequences in the sample; around 18% occur only once, and 40% lies in the top ten. Sequenced sample: blood. These receptors all stem from a man between 18 and 35 years old with Graves' ophthalmopathy.

This clonotype was seen repeatedly, ten times or more. The CDR3 loop is CASRNEGEDTEAFF. CDR3 bases: TGTGCCAGCAGGAACGAAGGGGAGGACACTGAAGCTTTCTTT. V gene TRBV6-1 combines with J gene TRBJ1-1, with a tentative D call TRBD1 (5 bases). V shed 6 bases and J shed 3 bases, with 14 bases lying between them. Germline-derived CDR1 and CDR2 are MNHNS and SASEGT. This CDR3 spans 14 amino acids.

This clonotype appeared a single time. The chain is built from TRBV10-1 and TRBJ2-2, with a tentative D call TRBD1 (5 bases). CDR3 size: 16 residues. V gave up 0 bases and J gave up 4 bases, with 12 bases separating them. Germline CDR1 reads WNHNN; CDR2 reads SYGVQD (reference sequence). The CDR3 region has the DNA TGCGCCAGCAGTGAGTCCCCAGGGTTAAGCACCGGGGAGCTGTTTTTT. The encoded protein is CASSESPGLSTGELFF.

In this sample, this clonotype turned up a few times. This chain joins TRBV12-3 or TRBV12-4 and TRBJ2-7, with D possibly matching TRBD1 (6 bases). V dropped 4 bases and J dropped 1 base, with 11 bases sitting between them. This CDR3 has 14 amino acids. This CDR3 is CASSSGRGSYEQYF. Here the CDR3 DNA reads TGTGCCAGCAGTTCCGGAAGGGGGTCCTACGAGCAGTACTTC.

This chain links TRBV28 with TRBJ1-3; unclear D gene. V was trimmed by 5 bases and J by 3 bases, leaving 20 bases between them. This CDR3 is 17 amino acids long. Germline-derived CDR1 and CDR2 are MDHEN and SYDVKM. The CDR3 bases are TGTGCCAGCAGTCGCCCCGGGTTGACGGACCGTGGAAACACCATATATTTT. Its protein product is CASSRPGLTDRGNTIYF.

The chain couples TRBV6-1 to TRBJ2-3; no clear D gene. CDR3 size: 12 residues. CDR1 and CDR2 from the germline V gene are MNHNS and SASEGT. V lost 3 bases and J lost 6, with 7 bases in between. For the CDR3, the DNA is TGTGCCAGCAGTGAGGTTGCGGATACGCAGTATTTT. Protein: CASSEVADTQYF.

Regarding this clonotype: This may be a read error, as it is one base from a much larger clone. The chain combines TRBV28 with TRBJ2-3; D is unresolved. Germline loops: CDR1 MDHEN, CDR2 SYDVKM. The CDR3 extends over 12 amino acids. In DNA, the CDR3 is TGTGCCAACAGTTTATTCGGGGATACGCAGTATTTT. Protein product: CANSLFGDTQYF.

A few counts support this clonotype. The rearrangement uses TRBV18 and TRBJ2-5, with D possibly TRBD2 on 5 matching bases. The CDR3 contains 16 residues. Trimming shortened V by 0 bases and J by 5 bases, and 16 bases separated the two germline ends. CDR1 is KGHSH, CDR2 LQKENI, per germline. The CDR3 loop is CASSPPGTSAGETQYF. Written as DNA, the CDR3 is TGTGCCAGCTCACCACCGGGCACCTCGGCGGGTGAGACCCAGTACTTC.

At least ten counts were recorded for this clonotype. The chain recombines TRBV6-2 or TRBV6-3 with TRBJ2-1, with D possibly TRBD2 on 6 matching bases. The length of the CDR3 is 14 residues. Trimming removed 7 bases from V and 3 bases from J, with 13 bases in between. CDR1 and CDR2 (germline): MNHEY, SVGEGT. For the CDR3, the DNA is TGTGCCAGCACCGGGACTGCCGTCTACAATGAGCAGTTCTTC. This codes for CASTGTAVYNEQFF.

In this sample, this clonotype turned up many times. This sequence joins TRBV12-3 or TRBV12-4 and TRBJ2-1; D gene uncertain. V was shortened by 3 bases and J by 4 bases, with 10 bases between the two germline ends. The CDR3 is 14 amino acids. Here the CDR3 reads CASSFGVRYNEQFF. CDR3 sequence (DNA): TGTGCCAGCAGTTTCGGTGTCAGATACAATGAGCAGTTCTTC.

This clonotype has only a few counts. V usage is TRBV5-1 and J usage is TRBJ2-1, with D possibly matching TRBD2 (7 bases). Trimming pared 0 bases from V and 7 bases from J, leaving 20 bases between. Germline V CDR1 and CDR2: SGHRS, YFSETQ. This CDR3 is built from 17 residues. DNA for the CDR3: TGCGCCAGCAGCTTGGTGGGGGGAGGGGGATATTGGAATGAGCAGTTCTTC. Amino acid sequence: CASSLVGGGGYWNEQFF.

The genes are TRBV5-6 and TRBJ2-3; D is unclear. This CDR3 comprises 17 residues. V was cut by 5 bases and J by 3 bases, with 22 bases left in between. Germline V gene lookup returns CDR1 SGHDT and CDR2 YYEEEE. CDR3 in amino acids: CASSTPPGPHHTDTQYF. Here the CDR3 DNA reads TGTGCCAGCAGTACCCCTCCGGGCCCCCACCATACAGATACGCAGTATTTT.

This clonotype was observed many times. The gene calls are TRBV12-3 or TRBV12-4 and TRBJ2-2; tentatively, D is TRBD2 (5 bases). Trimming pared 1 base from V and 7 bases from J, leaving 10 bases between. The CDR3 has 14 residues. CDR3 loop: CASSLGTEVGELFF. In DNA, the CDR3 is TGTGCCAGCAGTTTAGGGACGGAGGTCGGGGAGCTGTTTTTT.

This clonotype turned up a few times. The genes are TRBV7-8 and TRBJ2-7, with a possible D match to TRBD1 (5 bases). From germline, CDR1 is SGHVS and CDR2 FQNEAQ. The CDR3 is made up of 15 amino acids. V lost 5 bases, J lost 0 bases, and 14 bases lay in between. In DNA form, the CDR3 reads TGTGCCAGCAGCCAGGCAGGGTCTAGCTCCTACGAGCAGTACTTC. As protein: CASSQAGSSSYEQYF.

This clonotype was observed a handful of times. A much larger clone lies one base from this, so it may be a read error. The chain employs TRBV3-1 and TRBJ1-2; TRBD1 might be the D (5 bases). Trimming took off 4 bases at V and 7 bases at J, with 16 bases between the two ends. This CDR3 spans 14 amino acids. CDR1 and CDR2 from the germline V gene are LGHDT and YNNKEL (reference sequence). Here the CDR3 DNA reads TGTGCCAGCAGCCTACTTGGAGGGGCGGTTGGCTACACCTTC. It encodes CASSLLGGAVGYTF.

The CDR3 DNA follows: TGTGCCAGCAGTTACTCGGCTCCGGGGGTAGAGACCCAGTACTTC. Its translation: CASSYSAPGVETQYF. The chain combines TRBV6-6 with TRBJ2-5, with D perhaps TRBD2 (6 bases). Germline V CDR1 and CDR2: MNHNY, SVGAGI (reference sequence). The ends were cut back, 0 bases at V and 4 bases at J, with 12 bases in the middle. The CDR3 consists of 15 residues.

The gene calls are TRBV6-1 and TRBJ2-5; 10 bases map to TRBD2. This CDR3 contains 15 residues. V gave up 6 bases and J gave up 2 bases; unmatched junction bases: 6. CDR1 and CDR2 from the germline V gene are MNHNS and SASEGT. The DNA for the CDR3 is TGTGCCAGCAGGCCTAGCGGGGGTCTTCAAGAGACCCAGTACTTC. Translated: CASRPSGGLQETQYF.

The genes are TRBV15 and TRBJ2-3; 12 nucleotides line up with TRBD2. J lost 5 bases, V lost 11 bases, and 11 bases had no gene match. There are 15 residues in the CDR3. CDR1 and CDR2 (germline): LNHNV, YYDKDF (reference sequence). CDR3 protein: CAASRSSGGVDTQYF. The CDR3, as DNA: TGTGCCGCTAGCAGGTCTAGCGGGGGGGTAGATACGCAGTATTTT. The full variable domain, with the rest looked up from reference TRBV15 and TRBJ2-3, is DAMVIQNPRYQVTQFGKPVTLSCSQTLNHNVMYWYQQKSSQAPKLLFHYYDKDFNNEADTPDNFQSRRPNTSFCFLDIRSPGLGDTAMYLCAASRSSGGVDTQYFGPGTRLTVL.

This chain joins TRBV28 and TRBJ2-7; unclear D gene. Trimming removed 3 bases at V and 6 bases at J, with 6 bases between. Per germline, CDR1 MDHEN and CDR2 SYDVKM. The CDR3 loop spans 11 amino acids. CDR3 nucleotides: TGTGCCAGCAGTTTGTATGGCGAGCAGTACTTC. It codes for CASSLYGEQYF.

This chain links TRBV20-1 with TRBJ2-3; the D gene is possibly TRBD2 (5 bases). CDR3 length equals 12 residues. Trimming cost V 6 bases and J 2 bases, with 9 bases left between them. The germline CDR1 and CDR2 sequences are DFQATT and SNEGSKA (reference sequence). CDR3 DNA sequence: TGCAGTGCCCCGGGAAACACAGATACGCAGTATTTT. Encoded protein: CSAPGNTDTQYF.

The rearrangement links TRBV20-1 to TRBJ1-3, with a tentative D call TRBD1 (5 bases). Germline CDR1 reads DFQATT; CDR2 reads SNEGSKA (reference sequence). The CDR3 sequence is 16 residues long. Trimming pared 1 base from V and 1 base from J, leaving 14 bases between. The CDR3 loop is CSARGGGKGSGNTIYF. In nucleotides, the CDR3 is TGCAGTGCTAGAGGGGGGGGGAAGGGGTCTGGAAACACCATATATTTT.

This chain connects TRBV2 to TRBJ1-6; 9 bases are shared with TRBD1. Germline V CDR1 and CDR2: SNHLY, FYNNEI. The CDR3 is made up of 14 amino acids. V was pared by 3 bases and J by 11 bases, with 5 bases of the junction left unmatched. This chain's CDR3 is CASSDGTGLTPLHF. CDR3 bases: TGTGCCAGCAGTGACGGGACAGGGTTAACACCCCTCCACTTT.

This clonotype occurred many times. The V call is TRBV6-1, the J call TRBJ2-3, with D perhaps given as TRBD1 or TRBD2 (6 bases each). The V and J ends lost 8 bases and 0 bases respectively, with 12 bases between them. Germline CDR1 and CDR2: MNHNS and SASEGT. The CDR3 has 14 amino acids. CDR3 coding DNA: TGTGCCAGCGAGGGGGGACCTAGCACAGATACGCAGTATTTT. Residues: CASEGGPSTDTQYF.

In regard to this clonotype: A single base separates this from a much larger clone, so it may be a read error. The rearrangement joins TRBV7-9 to TRBJ1-4; TRBD1 agrees at 7 bases. CDR1 is SEHNR and CDR2 is FQNEAQ in the germline V gene (reference sequence). V shed 0 bases, J shed 5 bases, and the junction held 3 bases outside the gene matches. The CDR3 is 15 residues long. The CDR3 spells CASSLAGQKNEKLFF. CDR3 DNA sequence: TGTGCCAGCAGCTTAGCGGGACAGAAGAATGAAAAACTGTTTTTT.